This T cell receptor (beta chain) was sequenced during a study of blood T cell repertoires in COVID-19. J was trimmed by 5 bases and V by 4 bases; bases with no gene match: 5. The V gene's germline CDR1 is SNHLY and CDR2 FYNNEI. The CDR3 extends over 15 amino acids. In the original workflow: Reference gene primer amplification in the assay estimated nucleated cell counts. Profiling relied on immunoSEQ multiplex PCR, and the TCRdb table lists in-frame clones only, not all of them. The V and J calls and clone size were taken over from that table, and D and trimming were inferred from the DNA. This sample has some 130,000 clones, with about 72% found just once.

Sequenced input: peripheral blood. J is TRBJ1-4 and V is TRBV2; 9 positions match TRBD1. This TCR was recovered from a woman between 70 and 85 years old with acute or convalescent COVID-19. The CDR3 DNA reads TGTGCCAGCAGTGGGACAGGGGCCTGGAATGAAAAACTGTTTTTT. Its translation is CASSGTGAWNEKLFF.